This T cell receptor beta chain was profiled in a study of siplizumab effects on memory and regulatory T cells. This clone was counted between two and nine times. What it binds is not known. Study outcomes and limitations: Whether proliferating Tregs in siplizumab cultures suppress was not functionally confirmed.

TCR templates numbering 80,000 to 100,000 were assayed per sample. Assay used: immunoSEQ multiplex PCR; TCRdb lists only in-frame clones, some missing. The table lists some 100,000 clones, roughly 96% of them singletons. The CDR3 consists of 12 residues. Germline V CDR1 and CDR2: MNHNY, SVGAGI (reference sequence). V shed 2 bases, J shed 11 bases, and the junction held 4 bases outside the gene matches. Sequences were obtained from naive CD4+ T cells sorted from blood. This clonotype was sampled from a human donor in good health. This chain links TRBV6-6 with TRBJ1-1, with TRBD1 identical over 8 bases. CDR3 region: CASSYLDRDAFF. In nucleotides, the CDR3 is TGTGCCAGCAGTTACCTGGACAGGGATGCTTTCTTT.